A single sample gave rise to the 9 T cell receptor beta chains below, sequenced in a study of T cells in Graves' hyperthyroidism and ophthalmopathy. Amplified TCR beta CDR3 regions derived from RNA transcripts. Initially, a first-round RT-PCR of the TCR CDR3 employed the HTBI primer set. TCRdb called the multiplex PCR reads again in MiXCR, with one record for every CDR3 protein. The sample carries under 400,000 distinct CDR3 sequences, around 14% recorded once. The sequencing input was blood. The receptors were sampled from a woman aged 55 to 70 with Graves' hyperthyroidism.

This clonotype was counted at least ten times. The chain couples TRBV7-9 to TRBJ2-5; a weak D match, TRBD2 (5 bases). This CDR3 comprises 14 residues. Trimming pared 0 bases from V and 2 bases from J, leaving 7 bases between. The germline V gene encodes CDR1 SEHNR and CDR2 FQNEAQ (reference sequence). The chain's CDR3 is CASSLALAQETQYF. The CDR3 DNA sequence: TGTGCCAGCAGCTTAGCCCTAGCACAAGAGACCCAGTACTTC.

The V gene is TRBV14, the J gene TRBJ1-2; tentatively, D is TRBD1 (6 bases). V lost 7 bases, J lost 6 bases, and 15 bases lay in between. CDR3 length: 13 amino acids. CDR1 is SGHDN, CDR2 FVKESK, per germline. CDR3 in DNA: TGTGCCAGCAACAGGGTGGTTAGTGATGGCTACACCTTC. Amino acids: CASNRVVSDGYTF.

The CDR3 region has the DNA TGTGCCAGCAGCTTGGTACTGAACACCGGGGAGCTGTTTTTT. This translates into CASSLVLNTGELFF. V usage is TRBV5-5 and J usage is TRBJ2-2; D remains unclear. Germline V CDR1 and CDR2: SGHKS, YYEKEE (reference sequence). V lost 0 bases, J lost 1 base, and 4 bases lay in between. The CDR3 runs 14 residues.

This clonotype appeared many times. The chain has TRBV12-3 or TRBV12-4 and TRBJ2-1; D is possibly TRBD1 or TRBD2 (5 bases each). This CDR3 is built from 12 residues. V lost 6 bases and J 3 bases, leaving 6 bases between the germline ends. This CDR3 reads CASRGDYNEQFF. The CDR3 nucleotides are TGTGCCAGCAGGGGGGACTACAATGAGCAGTTCTTC.

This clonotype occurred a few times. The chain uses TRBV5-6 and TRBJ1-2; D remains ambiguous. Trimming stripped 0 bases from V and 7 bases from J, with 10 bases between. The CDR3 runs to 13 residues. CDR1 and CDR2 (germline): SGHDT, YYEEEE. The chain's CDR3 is CASSLGQRGGYTF. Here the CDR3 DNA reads TGTGCCAGCAGCTTGGGGCAGCGGGGTGGCTACACCTTC.

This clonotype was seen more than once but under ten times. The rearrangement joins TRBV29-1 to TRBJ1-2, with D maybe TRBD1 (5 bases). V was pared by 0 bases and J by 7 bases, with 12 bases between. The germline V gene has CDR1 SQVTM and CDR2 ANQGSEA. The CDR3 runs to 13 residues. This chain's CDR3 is CSVEEGRGGGYTF. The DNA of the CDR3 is TGCAGCGTTGAAGAGGGTAGGGGAGGTGGCTACACCTTC. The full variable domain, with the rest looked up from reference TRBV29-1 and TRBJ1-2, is SAVISQKPSRDICQRGTSLTIQCQVDSQVTMMFWYRQQPGQSLTLIATANQGSEATYESGFVIDKFPISRPNLTFSTLTVSNMSPEDSSIYLCSVEEGRGGGYTFGSGTRLTVV.

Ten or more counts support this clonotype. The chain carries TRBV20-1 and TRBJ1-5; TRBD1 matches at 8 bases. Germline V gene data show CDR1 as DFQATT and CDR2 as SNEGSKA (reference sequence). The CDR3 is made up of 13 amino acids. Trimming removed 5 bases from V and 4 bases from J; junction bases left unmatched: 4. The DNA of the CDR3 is TGCAGTGCTCAGACAGGGGCGAATCAGCCCCAGCATTTT. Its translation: CSAQTGANQPQHF.

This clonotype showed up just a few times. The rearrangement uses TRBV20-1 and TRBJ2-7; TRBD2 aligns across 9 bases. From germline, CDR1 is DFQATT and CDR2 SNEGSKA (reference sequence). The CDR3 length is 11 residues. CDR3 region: CGISGSREQYF. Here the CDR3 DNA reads TGCGGGATTAGCGGGAGTAGGGAGCAGTACTTC.

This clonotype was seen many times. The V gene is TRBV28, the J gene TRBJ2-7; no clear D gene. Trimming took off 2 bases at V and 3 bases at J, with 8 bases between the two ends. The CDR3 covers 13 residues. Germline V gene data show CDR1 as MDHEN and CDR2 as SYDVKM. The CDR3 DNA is TGTGCCAGCAGTTTAACAGACCTCTACGAGCAGTACTTC. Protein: CASSLTDLYEQYF.